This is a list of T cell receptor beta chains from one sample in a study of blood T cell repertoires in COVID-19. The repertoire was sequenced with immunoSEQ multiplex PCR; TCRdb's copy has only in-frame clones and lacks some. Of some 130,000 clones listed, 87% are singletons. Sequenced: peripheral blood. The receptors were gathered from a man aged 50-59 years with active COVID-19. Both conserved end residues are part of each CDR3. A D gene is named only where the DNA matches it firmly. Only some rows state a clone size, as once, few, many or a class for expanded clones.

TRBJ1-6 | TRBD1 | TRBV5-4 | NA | CASSFPTGAAANSPLHF | TGTGCCAGCAGCTTCCCCACAGGGGCCGCCGCTAATTCACCCCTCCACTTT
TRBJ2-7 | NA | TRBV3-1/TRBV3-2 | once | CASSHSSRSYEQYF | TGTGCCAGCAGCCATAGCTCAAGGTCCTACGAGCAGTACTTC
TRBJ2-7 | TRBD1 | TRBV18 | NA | CASSPTGTVSYEQYF | TGTGCCAGCTCACCCACCGGGACAGTCTCCTACGAGCAGTACTTC
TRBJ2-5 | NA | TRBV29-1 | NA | CSVETRGGEKTQYF | TGCAGCGTTGAGACCCGAGGCGGGGAAAAGACCCAGTACTTC
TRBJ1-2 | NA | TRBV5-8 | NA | CASSRDFNYGYTF | TGTGCCAGCAGTCGGGACTTTAACTATGGCTACACCTTC
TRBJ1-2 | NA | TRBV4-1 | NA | CASSQDEGGGYTF | TGCGCCAGCAGCCAAGATGAGGGTGGCGGCTACACCTTC
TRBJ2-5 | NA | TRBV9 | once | CASSAISEQETQYF | TGTGCCAGCAGCGCTATAAGCGAGCAAGAGACCCAGTACTTC
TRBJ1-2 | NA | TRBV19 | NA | CASKRGGGVDGYTF | TGTGCCAGTAAGAGGGGTGGAGGGGTGGACGGCTACACCTTC
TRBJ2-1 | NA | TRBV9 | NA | CASSVSGTRRSEQFF | TGTGCCAGCAGCGTTTCCGGGACTCGCCGGAGTGAGCAGTTCTTC
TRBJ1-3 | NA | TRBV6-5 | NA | CASHLGVLGNTIYF | TGTGCCAGCCACTTGGGCGTACTCGGAAACACCATATATTTT
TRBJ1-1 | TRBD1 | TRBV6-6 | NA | CASSRTGGVNTEAFF | TGTGCCAGCAGTCGGACAGGGGGAGTGAACACTGAAGCTTTCTTT
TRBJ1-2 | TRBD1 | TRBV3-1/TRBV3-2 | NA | CASSQAGTGVDYGYTF | TGTGCCAGCAGCCAAGCCGGGACAGGGGTTGACTATGGCTACACCTTC
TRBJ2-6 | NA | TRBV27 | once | CASSPSQSGANVLTF | TGTGCCAGCAGTCCTTCCCAGTCTGGGGCCAACGTCCTGACTTTC
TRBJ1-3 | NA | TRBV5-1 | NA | CASSLSGALSGNTIYF | TGCGCCAGCAGCTTAAGCGGGGCACTTTCTGGAAACACCATATATTTT
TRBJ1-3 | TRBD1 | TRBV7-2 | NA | CASSLTGTASSGNTIYF | TGTGCCAGCAGCCTAACCGGGACAGCCTCCTCTGGAAACACCATATATTTT
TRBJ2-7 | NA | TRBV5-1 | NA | CASSLRQVSYEQYF | TGCGCCAGCAGCCTGCGACAGGTTTCCTACGAGCAGTACTTC
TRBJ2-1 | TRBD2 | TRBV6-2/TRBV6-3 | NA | CASSDGGEQFF | TGTGCCAGCAGTGACGGGGGGGAGCAGTTCTTC
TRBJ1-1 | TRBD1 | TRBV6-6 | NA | CASSPGQANREAFF | TGTGCCAGCAGCCCCGGACAGGCAAATAGAGAAGCTTTCTTT
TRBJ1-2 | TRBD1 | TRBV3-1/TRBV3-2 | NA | CASSGRQGGLYGYTF | TGTGCCAGCAGCGGCCGACAGGGGGGGTTGTATGGCTACACCTTC
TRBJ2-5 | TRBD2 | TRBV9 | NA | CASSVLAGGPRETQYF | TGTGCCAGCAGCGTGCTAGCGGGGGGGCCCAGAGAGACCCAGTACTTC
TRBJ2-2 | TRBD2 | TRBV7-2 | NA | CASSILAGGRTGELFF | TGTGCCAGCAGCATCCTAGCGGGGGGCAGGACCGGGGAGCTGTTTTTT
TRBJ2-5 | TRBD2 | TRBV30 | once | CAWTSGGAQETQYF | TGTGCCTGGACTAGCGGGGGGGCCCAAGAGACCCAGTACTTC
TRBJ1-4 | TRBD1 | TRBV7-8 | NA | CASSLVYQGANEKLFF | TGTGCCAGCAGCTTAGTCTACCAGGGGGCTAATGAAAAACTGTTTTTT
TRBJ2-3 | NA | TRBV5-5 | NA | CASSSPRGSTDTQYF | TGTGCCAGCAGCTCACCAAGGGGTTCCACAGATACGCAGTATTTT
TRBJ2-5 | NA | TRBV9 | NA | CASSAAGHNQETQYF | TGTGCCAGCAGCGCCGCCGGACATAACCAAGAGACCCAGTACTTC
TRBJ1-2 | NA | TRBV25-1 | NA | CASSGAGGNYGYTF | TGTGCCAGCAGTGGAGCCGGGGGTAACTATGGCTACACCTTC
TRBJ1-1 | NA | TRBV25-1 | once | CASSQAVRAFF | TGTGCCAGCAGTCAAGCGGTAAGGGCTTTCTTT
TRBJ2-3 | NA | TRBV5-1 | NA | CASSINRGLHKDTQYF | TGCGCCAGCAGCATAAACCGGGGATTGCACAAAGATACGCAGTATTTT
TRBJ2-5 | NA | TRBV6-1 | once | CASSGANRDFKETQYF | TGTGCCAGCAGTGGAGCCAACCGGGACTTTAAAGAGACCCAGTACTTC
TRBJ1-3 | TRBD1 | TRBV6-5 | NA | CASTRTGDIGNTIYF | TGTGCCAGCACGCGAACAGGGGACATTGGAAACACCATATATTTT
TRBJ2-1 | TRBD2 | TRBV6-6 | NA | CAAGGDPYNEQFF | TGTGCCGCGGGGGGGGACCCCTACAATGAGCAGTTCTTC
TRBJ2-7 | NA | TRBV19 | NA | CASSITGTYEQYF | TGTGCCAGTAGTATTACAGGAACCTACGAGCAGTACTTC
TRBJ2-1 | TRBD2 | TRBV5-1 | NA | CASSSTLLAGPYNEQFF | TGCGCCAGCAGCTCGACCTTACTAGCGGGTCCTTACAATGAGCAGTTCTTC
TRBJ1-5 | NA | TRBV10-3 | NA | CAIRAGGHQPQHF | TGTGCCATCAGGGCGGGGGGGCATCAGCCCCAGCATTTT
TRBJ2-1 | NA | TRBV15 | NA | CATSRQQEYNEQFF | TGTGCCACCAGCAGGCAACAGGAGTACAATGAGCAGTTCTTC
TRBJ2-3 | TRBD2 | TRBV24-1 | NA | CATSDSTSGGQADTQYF | TGTGCCACCAGTGATTCGACTAGCGGGGGTCAAGCAGATACGCAGTATTTT
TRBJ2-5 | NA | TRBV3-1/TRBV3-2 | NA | CASSQDSGSETQYF | TGTGCCAGCAGCCAAGACTCAGGGTCGGAGACCCAGTACTTC
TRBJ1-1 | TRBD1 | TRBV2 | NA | CATQGVSMNTEAFF | TGTGCCACCCAGGGGGTCTCAATGAACACTGAAGCTTTCTTT
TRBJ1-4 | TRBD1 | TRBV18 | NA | CASSARGLPNEKLFF | TGTGCCAGCTCAGCGAGGGGGCTGCCTAATGAAAAACTGTTTTTT
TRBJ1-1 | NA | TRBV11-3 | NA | CASSSGDPSAEAFF | TGTGCCAGCAGCTCGGGAGACCCTAGTGCTGAAGCTTTCTTT